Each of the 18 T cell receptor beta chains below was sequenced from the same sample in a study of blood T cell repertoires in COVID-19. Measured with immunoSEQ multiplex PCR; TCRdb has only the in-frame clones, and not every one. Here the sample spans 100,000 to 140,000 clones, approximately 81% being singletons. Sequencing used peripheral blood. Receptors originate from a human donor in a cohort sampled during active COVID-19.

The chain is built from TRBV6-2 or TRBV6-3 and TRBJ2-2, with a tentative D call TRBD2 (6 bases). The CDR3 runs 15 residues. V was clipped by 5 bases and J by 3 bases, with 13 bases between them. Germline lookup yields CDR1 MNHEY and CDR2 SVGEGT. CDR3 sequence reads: CASSDPLAYTGELFF. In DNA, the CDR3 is TGTGCCAGCAGTGACCCCCTAGCGTACACCGGGGAGCTGTTTTTT.

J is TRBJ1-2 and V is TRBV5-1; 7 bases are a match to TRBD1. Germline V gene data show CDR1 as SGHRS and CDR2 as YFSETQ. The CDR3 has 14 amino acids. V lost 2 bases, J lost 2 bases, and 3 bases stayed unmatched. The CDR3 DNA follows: TGCGCCAGCAGCTTATCAGGGGGAAACTATGGCTACACCTTC. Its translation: CASSLSGGNYGYTF.

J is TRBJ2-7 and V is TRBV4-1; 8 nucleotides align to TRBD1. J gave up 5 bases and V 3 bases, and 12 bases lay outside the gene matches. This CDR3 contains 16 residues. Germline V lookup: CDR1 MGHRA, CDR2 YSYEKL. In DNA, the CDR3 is TGCGCCAGCAGCCAGTCTGATTGGACAGGGAATGACGAGCAGTACTTC. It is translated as CASSQSDWTGNDEQYF.

CDR3 loop: CASSYSRSGEASHEQYV. The CDR3 region has the DNA TGTGCCAGCAGTTACTCGAGGTCGGGAGAAGCGTCCCACGAGCAGTACGTC. J is TRBJ2-7 and V is TRBV6-2 or TRBV6-3, with D possibly TRBD2 on 6 matching bases. Germline lookup yields CDR1 MNHEY and CDR2 SVGEGT. The CDR3 contains 17 residues. V shed 0 bases and J shed 5 bases, with 20 bases lying between them.

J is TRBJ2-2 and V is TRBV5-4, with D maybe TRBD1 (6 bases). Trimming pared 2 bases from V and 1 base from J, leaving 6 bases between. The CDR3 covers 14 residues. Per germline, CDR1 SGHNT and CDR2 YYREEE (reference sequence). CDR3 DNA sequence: TGTGCCAGCAGCTTACAGGGGAACACCGGGGAGCTGTTTTTT. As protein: CASSLQGNTGELFF. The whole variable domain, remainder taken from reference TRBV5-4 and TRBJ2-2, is ETGVTQSPTHLIKTRGQQVTLRCSSQSGHNTVSWYQQALGQGPQFIFQYYREEENGRGNFPPRFSGLQFPNYSSELNVNALELDDSALYLCASSLQGNTGELFFGEGSRLTVL.

The CDR3 reads CASSLAPEQYF. CDR3 DNA sequence: TGTGCCAGCAGCTTGGCCCCGGAGCAGTACTTC. This chain uses TRBV5-6 with TRBJ2-7; D not certain. The CDR3 runs to 11 residues. Germline V CDR1 and CDR2: SGHDT, YYEEEE. V lost 0 bases to trimming and J lost 7 bases, with 5 bases between them.

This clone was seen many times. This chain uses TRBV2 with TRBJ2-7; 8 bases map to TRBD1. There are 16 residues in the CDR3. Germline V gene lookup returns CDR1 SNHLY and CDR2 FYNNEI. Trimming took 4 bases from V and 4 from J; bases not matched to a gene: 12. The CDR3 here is CASSGFRTGRRYEQYF. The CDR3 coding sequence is TGTGCCAGCAGTGGGTTCAGGACAGGGAGGAGGTACGAGCAGTACTTC.

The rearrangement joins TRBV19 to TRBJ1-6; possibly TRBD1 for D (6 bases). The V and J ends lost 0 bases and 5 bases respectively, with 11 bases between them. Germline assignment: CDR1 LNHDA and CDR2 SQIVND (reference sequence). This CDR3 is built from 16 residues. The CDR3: CASSIDRTEDNSPLHF. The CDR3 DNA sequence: TGTGCCAGTAGTATAGATCGGACAGAAGATAATTCACCCCTCCACTTT.

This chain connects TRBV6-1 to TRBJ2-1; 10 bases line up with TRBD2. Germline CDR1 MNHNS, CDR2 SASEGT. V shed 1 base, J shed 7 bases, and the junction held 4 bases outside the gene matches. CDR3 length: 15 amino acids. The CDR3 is CASSEGLAGVNEQFF. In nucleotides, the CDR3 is TGTGCCAGCAGTGAAGGGCTAGCGGGAGTTAATGAGCAGTTCTTC.

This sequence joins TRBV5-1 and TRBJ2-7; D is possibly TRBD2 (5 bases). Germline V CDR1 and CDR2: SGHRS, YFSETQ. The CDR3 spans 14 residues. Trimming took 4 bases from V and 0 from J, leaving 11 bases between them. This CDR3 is CASSLSSGSYEQYF. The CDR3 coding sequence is TGCGCCAGCAGCCTCTCCAGCGGCTCCTACGAGCAGTACTTC. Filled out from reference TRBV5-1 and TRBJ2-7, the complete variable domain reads KAGVTQTPRYLIKTRGQQVTLSCSPISGHRSVSWYQQTPGQGLQFLFEYFSETQRNKGNFPGRFSGRQFSNSRSEMNVSTLELGDSALYLCASSLSSGSYEQYFGPGTRLTVT.

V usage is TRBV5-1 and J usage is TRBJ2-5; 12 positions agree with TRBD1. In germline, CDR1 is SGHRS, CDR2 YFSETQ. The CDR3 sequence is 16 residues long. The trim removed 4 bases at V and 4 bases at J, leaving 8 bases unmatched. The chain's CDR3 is CASSVGTGGNVETQYF. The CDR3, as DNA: TGCGCCAGCAGCGTAGGGACAGGGGGCAATGTAGAGACCCAGTACTTC. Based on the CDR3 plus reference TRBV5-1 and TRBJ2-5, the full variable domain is KAGVTQTPRYLIKTRGQQVTLSCSPISGHRSVSWYQQTPGQGLQFLFEYFSETQRNKGNFPGRFSGRQFSNSRSEMNVSTLELGDSALYLCASSVGTGGNVETQYFGPGTRLLVL.

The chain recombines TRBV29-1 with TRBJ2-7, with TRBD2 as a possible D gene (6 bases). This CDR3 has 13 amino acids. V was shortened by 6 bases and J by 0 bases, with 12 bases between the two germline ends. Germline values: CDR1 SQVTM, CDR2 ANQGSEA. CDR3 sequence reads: CSVTDGSSYEQYV. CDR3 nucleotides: TGCAGCGTAACGGACGGGAGCTCCTACGAGCAGTACGTC.

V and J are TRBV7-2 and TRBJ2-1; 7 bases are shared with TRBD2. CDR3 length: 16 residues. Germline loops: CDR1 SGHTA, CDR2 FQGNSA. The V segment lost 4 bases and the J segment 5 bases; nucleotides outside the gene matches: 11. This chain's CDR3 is CASSYPGGLGNNEQFF. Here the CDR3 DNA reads TGTGCCAGCAGCTACCCCGGGGGGTTGGGGAACAATGAGCAGTTCTTC.

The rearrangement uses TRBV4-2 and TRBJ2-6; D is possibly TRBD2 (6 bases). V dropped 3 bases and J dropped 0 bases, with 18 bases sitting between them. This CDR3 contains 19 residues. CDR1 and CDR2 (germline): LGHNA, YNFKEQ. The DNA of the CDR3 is TGTGCCAGCAGCCAGGGGAGGATACAGCTGTACTCTGGGGCCAACGTCCTGACTTTC. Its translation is CASSQGRIQLYSGANVLTF.

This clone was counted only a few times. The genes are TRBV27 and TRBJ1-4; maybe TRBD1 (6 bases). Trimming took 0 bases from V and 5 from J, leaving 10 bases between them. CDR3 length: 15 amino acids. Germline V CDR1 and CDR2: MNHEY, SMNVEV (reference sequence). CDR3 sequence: CASSLSGARNEKLFF. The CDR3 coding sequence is TGTGCCAGCAGTTTATCGGGGGCTCGAAATGAAAAACTGTTTTTT.

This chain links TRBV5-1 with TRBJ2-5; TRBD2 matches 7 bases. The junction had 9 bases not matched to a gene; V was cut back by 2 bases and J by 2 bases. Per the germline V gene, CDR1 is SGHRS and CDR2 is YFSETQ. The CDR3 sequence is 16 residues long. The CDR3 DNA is TGCGCCAGCAGCTTCGGTACCGGGACTACACAAGAGACCCAGTACTTC. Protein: CASSFGTGTTQETQYF.

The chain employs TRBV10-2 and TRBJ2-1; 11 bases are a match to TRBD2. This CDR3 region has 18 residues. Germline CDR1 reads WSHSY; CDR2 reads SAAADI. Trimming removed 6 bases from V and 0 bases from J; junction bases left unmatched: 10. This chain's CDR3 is CASRGLAVHKSSYNEQFF. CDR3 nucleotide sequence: TGCGCCAGCAGGGGACTAGCGGTCCATAAAAGCTCCTACAATGAGCAGTTCTTC.

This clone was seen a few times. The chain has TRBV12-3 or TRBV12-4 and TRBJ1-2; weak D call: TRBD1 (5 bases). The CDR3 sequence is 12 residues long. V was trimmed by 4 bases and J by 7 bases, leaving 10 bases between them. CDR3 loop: CASSSPQGGYTF. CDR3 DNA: TGTGCCAGCAGTTCCCCCCAGGGTGGCTACACCTTC.